The 8 T cell receptor beta chains below all came from one sample that was sequenced in a study of graft-versus-host responses after intestinal transplantation. Libraries were prepared by immunoSEQ multiplex PCR; TCRdb keeps only in-frame clonotypes and omits some of them. Of some 890 clones listed, 90% to 95% are singletons. The source was PBMCs, collected 9 days after transplant. The receptors here all came from a human patient who received an intestinal transplant, so some T cells may come from the graft donor.

This chain links TRBV7-3 with TRBJ2-1; no firm D call. CDR3 length: 13 residues. The V gene lost 4 bases and the J gene lost 5 bases, with 9 bases spanning the gap. The germline V gene has CDR1 SGHTA and CDR2 FQGTGA. DNA for the CDR3: TGTGCCAGCAGCTCGAACTTAGACAATGAGCAGTTCTTC. Translating it yields CASSSNLDNEQFF. Drawing the rest from reference TRBV7-3 and TRBJ2-1, the complete variable domain is GAGVSQTPSNKVTEKGKYVELRCDPISGHTALYWYRQSLGQGPEFLIYFQGTGAADDSGLPNDRFFAVRPEGSVSTLKIQRTERGDSAVYLCASSSNLDNEQFFGPGTRLTVL.

This chain uses TRBV6-5 with TRBJ2-7; 10 bases are a match to TRBD2. The trim removed 6 bases at V and 1 base at J, leaving 3 bases unmatched. This CDR3 spans 14 amino acids. CDR1 is MNHEY, CDR2 SVGAGI, per germline. CDR3 loop: CASSLAGGSYEQYF. The DNA for the CDR3 is TGTGCCAGCAGCTTAGCGGGAGGTTCCTACGAGCAGTACTTC.

The J gene is TRBJ2-1, the V gene TRBV9; tentatively, D is TRBD2 (7 bases). The CDR3 is made up of 13 amino acids. CDR1 is SGDLS, CDR2 YYNGEE, per germline. Trimming took 2 bases from V and 10 from J, leaving 13 bases between them. CDR3 nucleotide sequence: TGTGCCAGCAGCGTGGGGGGGCAGCCAGAGCAGTTCTTC. Protein product: CASSVGGQPEQFF.

V gene TRBV4-1 combines with J gene TRBJ2-7; D not resolved. Trimming took off 4 bases at V and 3 bases at J, with 10 bases between the two ends. This CDR3 region has 13 residues. CDR1 is MGHRA, CDR2 YSYEKL, per germline. CDR3: CASSLAPDYEQYF. CDR3 DNA sequence: TGCGCCAGCAGCCTGGCCCCTGACTACGAGCAGTACTTC.

The rearrangement links TRBV10-3 to TRBJ2-1; 7 bases line up with TRBD2. The V and J ends lost 8 bases and 6 bases, in that order; junction bases with no gene match: 1. The germline gives CDR1 ENHRY, CDR2 SYGVKD. The CDR3 totals 11 residues. The CDR3 here is CAIGGSNEQFF. The CDR3 coding sequence is TGTGCCATCGGCGGGAGCAATGAGCAGTTCTTC.

The chain carries TRBV6-1 and TRBJ1-1; D remains unclear. From germline, CDR1 is MNHNS and CDR2 SASEGT. The CDR3 extends over 13 amino acids. Trimming took off 8 bases at V and 1 base at J, with 11 bases between the two ends. The CDR3 region has the DNA TGTGCCAGCGTTCAAACCCGGAACACTGAAGCTTTCTTT. This translates into CASVQTRNTEAFF.

The chain links TRBV5-1 to TRBJ2-5; D is ambiguous. Trimming stripped 5 bases from V and 1 base from J, with 9 bases between. This CDR3 spans 13 amino acids. Germline assignment: CDR1 SGHRS and CDR2 YFSETQ. The CDR3 DNA follows: TGCGCCAGCAGGGGTAGAGTCCAAGAGACCCAGTACTTC. This sequence encodes CASRGRVQETQYF. Full variable domain (rest looked up from reference TRBV5-1 and TRBJ2-5): KAGVTQTPRYLIKTRGQQVTLSCSPISGHRSVSWYQQTPGQGLQFLFEYFSETQRNKGNFPGRFSGRQFSNSRSEMNVSTLELGDSALYLCASRGRVQETQYFGPGTRLLVL.

This clone occurred once. This chain uses TRBV18 with TRBJ2-5; 7 bases agree with TRBD1. The ends lost 4 bases at V and 1 base at J; junction bases unmatched: 9. The CDR3 is made up of 16 amino acids. Germline CDR1 KGHSH, CDR2 LQKENI. CDR3 protein: CASSRRTGQPQETQYF. The DNA of the CDR3 is TGTGCCAGCTCACGCCGGACAGGCCAGCCCCAAGAGACCCAGTACTTC.